This T cell receptor (beta chain) was documented in a study of T cell repertoires in cytomegalovirus infection. About the research overall: Shared public TCR beta signatures pointed to both CMV infection and a matching HLA type. Study-level points and caveats: What dominated the ex vivo response were HLA-C-restricted CMV-specific TCR beta clonotypes.

With respect to this clonotype: The target antigen is unknown.

A single record per CDR3 protein comes from TCRdb applying MiXCR to the reads. The sample yields 150,000 or so distinct CDR3 sequences, roughly 20% seen once. CDR1 is ENHRY, CDR2 SYGVKD, per germline. V dropped 4 bases and J dropped 3 bases, with 16 bases sitting between them. The CDR3 loop spans 15 amino acids. The chain carries TRBV10-3 and TRBJ2-7; maybe TRBD1 (5 bases). The starting material was CD8+ T cells from cultured PBMCs, obtained from culture after CMV antigen stimulation. This receptor was obtained from a human donor in good health (CMV status not recorded). Some clones in this sample may be carry-over from other donors' samples. CDR3 DNA sequence: TGTGCCATCAGTGCGACAGTAGACCGCTACTACGAGCAGTACTTC. As protein: CAISATVDRYYEQYF.